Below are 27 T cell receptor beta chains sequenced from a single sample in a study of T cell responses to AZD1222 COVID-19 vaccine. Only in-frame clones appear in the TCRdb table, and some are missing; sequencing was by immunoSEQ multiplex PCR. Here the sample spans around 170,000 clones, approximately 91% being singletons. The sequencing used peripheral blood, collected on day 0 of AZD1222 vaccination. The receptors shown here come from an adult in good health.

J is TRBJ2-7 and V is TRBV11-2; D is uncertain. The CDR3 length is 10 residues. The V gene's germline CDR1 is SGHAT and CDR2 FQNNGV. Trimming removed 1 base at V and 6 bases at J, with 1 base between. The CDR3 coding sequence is TGTGCCAGCAGCTTAGGCGAGCAGTACTTC. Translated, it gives CASSLGEQYF. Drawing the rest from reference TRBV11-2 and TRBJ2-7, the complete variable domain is EAGVAQSPRYKIIEKRQSVAFWCNPISGHATLYWYQQILGQGPKLLIQFQNNGVVDDSQLPKDRFSAERLKGVDSTLKIQPAKLEDSAVYLCASSLGEQYFGPGTRLTVT.

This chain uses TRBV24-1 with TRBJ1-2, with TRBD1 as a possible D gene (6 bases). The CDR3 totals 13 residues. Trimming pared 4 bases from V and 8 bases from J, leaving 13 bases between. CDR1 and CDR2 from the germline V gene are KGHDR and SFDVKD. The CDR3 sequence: CATSDQQGTGYTF. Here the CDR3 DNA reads TGTGCCACCAGTGACCAACAGGGAACCGGCTACACCTTC.

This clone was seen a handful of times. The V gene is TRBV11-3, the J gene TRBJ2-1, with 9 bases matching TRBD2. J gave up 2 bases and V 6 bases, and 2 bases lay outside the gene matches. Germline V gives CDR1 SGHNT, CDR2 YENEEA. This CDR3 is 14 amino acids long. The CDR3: CASRAGGPYNEQFF. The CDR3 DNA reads TGTGCCAGCAGGGCGGGGGGGCCCTACAATGAGCAGTTCTTC.

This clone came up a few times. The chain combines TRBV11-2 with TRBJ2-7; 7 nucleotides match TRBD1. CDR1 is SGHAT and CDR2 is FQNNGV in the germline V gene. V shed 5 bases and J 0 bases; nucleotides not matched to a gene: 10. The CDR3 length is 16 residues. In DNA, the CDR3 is TGTGCCAGCAGCCCCCGACAGGGTATGAGCTCCTACGAGCAGTACTTC. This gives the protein CASSPRQGMSSYEQYF.

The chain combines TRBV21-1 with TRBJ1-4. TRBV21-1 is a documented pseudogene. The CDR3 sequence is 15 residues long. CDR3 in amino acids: CARTGWEAINEKLFF. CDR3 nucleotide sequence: TGTGCCAGAACGGGCTGGGAGGCGATAAATGAAAAACTGTTTTTT.

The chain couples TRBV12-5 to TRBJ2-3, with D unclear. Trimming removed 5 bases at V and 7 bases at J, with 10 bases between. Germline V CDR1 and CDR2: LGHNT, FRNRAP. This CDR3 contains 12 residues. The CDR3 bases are TGTGCTAGTGGTACCCCCGGAAATACGCAGTATTTT. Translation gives CASGTPGNTQYF.

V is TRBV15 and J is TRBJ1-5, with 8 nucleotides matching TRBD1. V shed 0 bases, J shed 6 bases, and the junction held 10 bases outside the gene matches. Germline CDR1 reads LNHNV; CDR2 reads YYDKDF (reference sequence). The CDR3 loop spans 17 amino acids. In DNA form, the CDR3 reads TGTGCCACCAGCAGAGATCGGTGGCCAGGGGGCGGTCAGCCCCAGCATTTT. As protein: CATSRDRWPGGGQPQHF.

The CDR3 nucleotides are TGCGCCAGCAGCACCCAACGGGCGGGGGGTGAAAAACTGTTTTTT. It yields the protein CASSTQRAGGEKLFF. The chain employs TRBV4-1 and TRBJ1-4; weak D call: TRBD1 (5 bases). Germline V lookup: CDR1 MGHRA, CDR2 YSYEKL. The CDR3 contains 15 residues. The ends were cut back, 5 bases at V and 7 bases at J, with 17 bases in the middle.

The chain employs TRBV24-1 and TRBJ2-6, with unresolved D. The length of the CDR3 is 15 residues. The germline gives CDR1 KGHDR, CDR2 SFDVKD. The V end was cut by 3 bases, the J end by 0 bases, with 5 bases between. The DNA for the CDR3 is TGTGCCACCAGTGATCCGGGCTCTGGGGCCAACGTCCTGACTTTC. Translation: CATSDPGSGANVLTF.

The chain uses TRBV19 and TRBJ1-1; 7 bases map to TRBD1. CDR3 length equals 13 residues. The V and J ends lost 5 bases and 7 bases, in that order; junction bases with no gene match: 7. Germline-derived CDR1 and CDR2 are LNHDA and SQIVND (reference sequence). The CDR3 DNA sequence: TGTGCCAGTAGTGCTGGGACAGTCTTTGAAGCTTTCTTT. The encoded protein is CASSAGTVFEAFF.

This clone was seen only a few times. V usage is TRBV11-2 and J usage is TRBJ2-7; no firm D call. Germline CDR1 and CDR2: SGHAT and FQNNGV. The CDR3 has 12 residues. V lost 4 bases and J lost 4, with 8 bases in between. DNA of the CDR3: TGTGCCAGCAGCTCTATTCGGTACGAGCAGTACTTC. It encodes CASSSIRYEQYF. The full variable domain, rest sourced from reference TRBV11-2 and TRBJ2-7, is EAGVAQSPRYKIIEKRQSVAFWCNPISGHATLYWYQQILGQGPKLLIQFQNNGVVDDSQLPKDRFSAERLKGVDSTLKIQPAKLEDSAVYLCASSSIRYEQYFGPGTRLTVT.

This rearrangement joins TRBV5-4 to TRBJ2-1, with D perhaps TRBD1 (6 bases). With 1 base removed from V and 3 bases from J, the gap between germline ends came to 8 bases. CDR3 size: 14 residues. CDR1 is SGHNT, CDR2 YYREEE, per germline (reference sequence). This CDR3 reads CASSLPDSYNEQFF. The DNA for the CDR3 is TGTGCCAGCAGCTTGCCGGACAGCTACAATGAGCAGTTCTTC.

Written as DNA, the CDR3 is TGTGCCAGCAGCCGGGGCCGGGGCGGAGGTGGCAATGAGCAGTTCTTC. Protein: CASSRGRGGGGNEQFF. The chain recombines TRBV7-8 with TRBJ2-1, with D possibly being TRBD1 or TRBD2 (5 bases each). Trimming shortened V by 5 bases and J by 6 bases, and 20 bases separated the two germline ends. The CDR3 has 16 residues. The germline V gene has CDR1 SGHVS and CDR2 FQNEAQ.

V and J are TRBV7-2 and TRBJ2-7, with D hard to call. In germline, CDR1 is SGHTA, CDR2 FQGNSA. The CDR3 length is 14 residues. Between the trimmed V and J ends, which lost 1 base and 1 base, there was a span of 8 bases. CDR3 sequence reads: CASSLGRSSYEQYF. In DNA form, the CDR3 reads TGTGCCAGCAGCTTAGGACGGTCGTCCTACGAGCAGTACTTC.

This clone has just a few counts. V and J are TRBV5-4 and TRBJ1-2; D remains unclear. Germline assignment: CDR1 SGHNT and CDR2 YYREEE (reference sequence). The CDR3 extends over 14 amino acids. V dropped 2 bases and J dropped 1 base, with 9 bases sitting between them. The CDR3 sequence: CASSFIAVNYGYTF. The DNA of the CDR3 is TGTGCCAGCAGCTTTATCGCTGTTAACTATGGCTACACCTTC.

The chain's CDR3 is CASNAVGTGPYSNQPQHF. CDR3 coding DNA: TGTGCCAGCAACGCCGTTGGGACAGGGCCCTATAGCAATCAGCCCCAGCATTTT. The chain joins TRBV28 to TRBJ1-5; TRBD1 matches at 9 bases. Germline trimming cut 7 bases from V and 0 bases from J; bases unmatched to any gene: 13. Germline CDR1 and CDR2: MDHEN and SYDVKM. The CDR3 spans 18 residues.

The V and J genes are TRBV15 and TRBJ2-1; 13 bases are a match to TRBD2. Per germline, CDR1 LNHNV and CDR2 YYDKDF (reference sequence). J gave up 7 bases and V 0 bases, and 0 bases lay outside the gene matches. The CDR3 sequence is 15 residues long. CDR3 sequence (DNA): TGTGCCACCAGCAGAGAGACTAGCGGGGGGAATGAGCAGTTCTTC. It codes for CATSRETSGGNEQFF.

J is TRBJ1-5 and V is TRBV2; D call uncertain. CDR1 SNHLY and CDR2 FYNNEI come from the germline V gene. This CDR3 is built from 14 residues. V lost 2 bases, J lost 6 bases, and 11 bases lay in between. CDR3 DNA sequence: TGTGCCAGCAGTGAACCGGGGTTACCTCAGCCCCAGCATTTT. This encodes CASSEPGLPQPQHF.

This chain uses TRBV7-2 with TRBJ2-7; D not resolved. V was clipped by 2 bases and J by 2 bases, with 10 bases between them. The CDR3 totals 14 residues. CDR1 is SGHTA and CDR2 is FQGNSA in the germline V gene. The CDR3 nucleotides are TGTGCCAGCAGCTTACCCAGAGATACCTACGAGCAGTACTTC. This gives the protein CASSLPRDTYEQYF.

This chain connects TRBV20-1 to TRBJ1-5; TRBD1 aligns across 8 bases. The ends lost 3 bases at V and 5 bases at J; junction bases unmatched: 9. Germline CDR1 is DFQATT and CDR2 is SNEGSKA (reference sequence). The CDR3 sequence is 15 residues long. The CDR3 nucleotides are TGCAGTGCTAGTTCTGAACAGGGGGTAGATCAGCCCCAGCATTTT. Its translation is CSASSEQGVDQPQHF.

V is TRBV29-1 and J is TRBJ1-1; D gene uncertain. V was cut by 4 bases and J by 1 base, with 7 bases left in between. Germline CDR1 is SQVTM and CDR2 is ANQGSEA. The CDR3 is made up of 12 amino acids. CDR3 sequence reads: CSVARGNTEAFF. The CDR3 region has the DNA TGCAGCGTTGCCAGAGGGAACACTGAAGCTTTCTTT.

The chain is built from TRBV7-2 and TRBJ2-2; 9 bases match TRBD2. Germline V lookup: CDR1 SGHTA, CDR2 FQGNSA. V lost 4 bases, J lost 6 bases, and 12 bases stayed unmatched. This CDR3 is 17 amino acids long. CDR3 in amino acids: CASSSRGVSGRSGELFF. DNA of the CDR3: TGTGCCAGCAGCTCCAGGGGTGTTAGCGGGAGATCCGGGGAGCTGTTTTTT.

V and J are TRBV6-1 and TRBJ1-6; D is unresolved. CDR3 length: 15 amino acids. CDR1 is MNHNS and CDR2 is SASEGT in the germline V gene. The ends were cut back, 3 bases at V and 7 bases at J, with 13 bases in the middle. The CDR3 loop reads CASSDFAAANSPLHF. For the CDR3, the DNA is TGTGCCAGCAGTGATTTCGCGGCGGCAAATTCACCCCTCCACTTT.

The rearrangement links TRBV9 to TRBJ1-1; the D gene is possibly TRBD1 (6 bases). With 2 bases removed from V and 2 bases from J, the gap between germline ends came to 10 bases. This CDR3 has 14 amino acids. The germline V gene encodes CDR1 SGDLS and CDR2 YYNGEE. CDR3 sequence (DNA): TGTGCCAGCAGCGTGGGGGCATTTAACACTGAAGCTTTCTTT. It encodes CASSVGAFNTEAFF.

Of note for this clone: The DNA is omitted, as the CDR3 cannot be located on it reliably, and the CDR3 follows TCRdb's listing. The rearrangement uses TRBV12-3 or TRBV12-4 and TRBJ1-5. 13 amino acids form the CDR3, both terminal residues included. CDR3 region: CASSLTSGQPQHF.

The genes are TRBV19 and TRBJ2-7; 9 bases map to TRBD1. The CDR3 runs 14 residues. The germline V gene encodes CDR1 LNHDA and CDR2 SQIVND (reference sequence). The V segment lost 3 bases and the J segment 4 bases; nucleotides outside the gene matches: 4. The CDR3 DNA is TGTGCCAGTAGTATTATCGGACAGGGGTACGAGCAGTACTTC. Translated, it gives CASSIIGQGYEQYF.

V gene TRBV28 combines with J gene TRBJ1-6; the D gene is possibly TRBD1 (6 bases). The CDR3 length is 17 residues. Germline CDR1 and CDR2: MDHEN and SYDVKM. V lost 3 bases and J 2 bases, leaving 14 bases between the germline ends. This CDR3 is CASSLWDIFTYNSPLHF. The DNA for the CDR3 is TGTGCCAGCAGTTTGTGGGACATCTTCACCTATAATTCACCCCTCCACTTT. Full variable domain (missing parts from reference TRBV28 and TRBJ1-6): DVKVTQSSRYLVKRTGEKVFLECVQDMDHENMFWYRQDPGLGLRLIYFSYDVKMKEKGDIPEGYSVSREKKERFSLILESASTNQTSMYLCASSLWDIFTYNSPLHFGNGTRLTVT.